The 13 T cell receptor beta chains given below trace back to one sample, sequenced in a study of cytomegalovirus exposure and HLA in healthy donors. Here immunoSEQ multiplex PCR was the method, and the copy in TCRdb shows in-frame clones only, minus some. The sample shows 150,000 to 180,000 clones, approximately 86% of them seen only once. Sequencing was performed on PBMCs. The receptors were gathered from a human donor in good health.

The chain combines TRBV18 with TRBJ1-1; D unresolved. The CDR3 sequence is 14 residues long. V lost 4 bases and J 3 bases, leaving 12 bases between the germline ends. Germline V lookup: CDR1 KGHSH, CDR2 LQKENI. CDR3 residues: CASSLATKDTEAFF. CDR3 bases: TGTGCCAGCTCACTCGCCACTAAGGACACTGAAGCTTTCTTT.

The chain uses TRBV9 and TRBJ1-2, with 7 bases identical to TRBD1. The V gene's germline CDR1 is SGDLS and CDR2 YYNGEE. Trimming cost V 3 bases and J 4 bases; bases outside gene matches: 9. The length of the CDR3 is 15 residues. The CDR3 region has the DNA TGTGCCAGCAGCGGTGCGCAGGGGGAGATCTATGGCTACACCTTC. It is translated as CASSGAQGEIYGYTF.

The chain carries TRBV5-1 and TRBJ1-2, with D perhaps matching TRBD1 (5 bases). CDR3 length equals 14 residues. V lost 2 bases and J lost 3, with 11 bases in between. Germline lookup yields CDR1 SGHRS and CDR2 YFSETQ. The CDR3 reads CASSFPGHDYGYTF. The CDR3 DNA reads TGCGCCAGCAGCTTCCCAGGACACGACTATGGCTACACCTTC.

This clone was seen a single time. The DNA of the CDR3 is TGTGCCATAGGACAGGAGGCCACCGGGGAGCTGTTTTTT. This translates into CAIGQEATGELFF. The chain employs TRBV10-3 and TRBJ2-2, with 7 bases lining up with TRBD1. J was trimmed by 4 bases and V by 9 bases; bases with no gene match: 5. The germline V gene has CDR1 ENHRY and CDR2 SYGVKD. The CDR3 is 13 residues long.

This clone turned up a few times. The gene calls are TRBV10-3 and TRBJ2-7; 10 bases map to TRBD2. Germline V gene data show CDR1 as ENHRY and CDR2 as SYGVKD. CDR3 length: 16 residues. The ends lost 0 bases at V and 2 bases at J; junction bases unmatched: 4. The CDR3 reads CAISESGTSVPYEQYF. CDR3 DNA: TGTGCCATCAGTGAGTCGGGGACTAGCGTCCCCTACGAGCAGTACTTC.

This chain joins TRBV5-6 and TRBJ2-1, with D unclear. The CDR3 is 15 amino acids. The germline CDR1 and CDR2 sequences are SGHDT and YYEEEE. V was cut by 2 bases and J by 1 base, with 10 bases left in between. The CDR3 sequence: CASSFSRESYNEQFF. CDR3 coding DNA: TGTGCCAGCAGCTTTAGCAGAGAGTCCTACAATGAGCAGTTCTTC. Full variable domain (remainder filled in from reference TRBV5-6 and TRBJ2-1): DAGVTQSPTHLIKTRGQQVTLRCSPKSGHDTVSWYQQALGQGPQFIFQYYEEEERQRGNFPDRFSGHQFPNYSSELNVNALLLGDSALYLCASSFSRESYNEQFFGPGTRLTVL.

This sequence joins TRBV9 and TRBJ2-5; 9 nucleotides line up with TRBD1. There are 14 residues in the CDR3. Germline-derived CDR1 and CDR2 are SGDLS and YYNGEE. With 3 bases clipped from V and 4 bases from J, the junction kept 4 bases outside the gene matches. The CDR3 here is CASSGGTGRETQYF. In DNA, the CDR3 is TGTGCCAGCAGCGGGGGGACAGGGCGAGAGACCCAGTACTTC. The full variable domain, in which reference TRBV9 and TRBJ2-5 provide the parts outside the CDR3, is DSGVTQTPKHLITATGQRVTLRCSPRSGDLSVYWYQQSLDQGLQFLIQYYNGEERAKGNILERFSAQQFPDLHSELNLSSLELGDSALYFCASSGGTGRETQYFGPGTRLLVL.

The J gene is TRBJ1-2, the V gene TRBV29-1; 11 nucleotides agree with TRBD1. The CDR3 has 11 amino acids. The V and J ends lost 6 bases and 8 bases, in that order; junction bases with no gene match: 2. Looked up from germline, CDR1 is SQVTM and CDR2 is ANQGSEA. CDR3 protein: CSVGTGGGYTF. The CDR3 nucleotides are TGCAGCGTCGGGACAGGGGGGGGCTACACCTTC.

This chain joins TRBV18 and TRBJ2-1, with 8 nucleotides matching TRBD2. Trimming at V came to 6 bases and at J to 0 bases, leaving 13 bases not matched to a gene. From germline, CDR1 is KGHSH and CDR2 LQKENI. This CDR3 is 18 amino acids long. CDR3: CASSHKSSGVGSYNEQFF. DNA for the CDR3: TGTGCCAGCTCCCACAAAAGTAGCGGGGTTGGCTCCTACAATGAGCAGTTCTTC. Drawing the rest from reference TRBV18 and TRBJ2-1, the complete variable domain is NAGVMQNPRHLVRRRGQEARLRCSPMKGHSHVYWYRQLPEEGLKFMVYLQKENIIDESGMPKERFSAEFPKEGPSILRIQQVVRGDSAAYFCASSHKSSGVGSYNEQFFGPGTRLTVL.

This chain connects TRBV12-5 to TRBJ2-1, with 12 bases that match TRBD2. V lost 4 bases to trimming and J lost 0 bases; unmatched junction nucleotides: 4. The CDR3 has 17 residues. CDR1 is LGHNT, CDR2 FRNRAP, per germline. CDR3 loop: CASGSSGLAGSYNEQFF. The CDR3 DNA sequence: TGTGCTAGTGGTTCGTCGGGACTAGCGGGCTCCTACAATGAGCAGTTCTTC. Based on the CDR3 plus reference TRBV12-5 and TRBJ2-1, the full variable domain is DARVTQTPRHKVTEMGQEVTMRCQPILGHNTVFWYRQTMMQGLELLAYFRNRAPLDDSGMPKDRFSAEMPDATLATLKIQPSEPRDSAVYFCASGSSGLAGSYNEQFFGPGTRLTVL.

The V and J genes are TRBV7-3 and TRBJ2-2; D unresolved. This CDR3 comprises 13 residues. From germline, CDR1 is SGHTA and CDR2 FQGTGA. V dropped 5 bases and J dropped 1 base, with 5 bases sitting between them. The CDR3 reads CASSHQNTGELFF. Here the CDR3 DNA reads TGTGCCAGCAGCCATCAGAACACCGGGGAGCTGTTTTTT.

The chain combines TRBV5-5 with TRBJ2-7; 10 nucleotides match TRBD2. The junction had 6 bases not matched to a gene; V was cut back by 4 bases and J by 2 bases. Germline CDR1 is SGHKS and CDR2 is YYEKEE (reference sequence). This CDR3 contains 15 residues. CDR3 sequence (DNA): TGTGCCAGCAGCCCCGGACTAGCGGACGCCTACGAGCAGTACTTC. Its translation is CASSPGLADAYEQYF.

The CDR3 reads CASSPRTGGDYNEQFF. The CDR3 coding sequence is TGTGCCAGTAGTCCCCGGACAGGGGGCGACTACAATGAGCAGTTCTTC. V is TRBV19 and J is TRBJ2-1; 11 bases align to TRBD1. The trim removed 5 bases at V and 3 bases at J, leaving 6 bases unmatched. The germline CDR1 and CDR2 sequences are LNHDA and SQIVND (reference sequence). CDR3 length: 16 residues. Full variable domain (missing parts from reference TRBV19 and TRBJ2-1): DGGITQSPKYLFRKEGQNVTLSCEQNLNHDAMYWYRQDPGQGLRLIYYSQIVNDFQKGDIAEGYSVSREKKESFPLTVTSAQKNPTAFYLCASSPRTGGDYNEQFFGPGTRLTVL.